Below, 15 T cell receptor beta chains from the same sample are listed, as sequenced in a study of shared clonotypes between healthy human individuals. Profiling relied on immunoSEQ multiplex PCR, and the TCRdb table lists in-frame clones only, not all of them. The sample shows more than 2 million clones, 90% to 95% of them seen only once. The sequenced sample consisted of naive CD4+ T cells sorted from blood. The subset is: CD45RA+ positively selected. These receptors were taken from a man between 18 and 29 years old in good health.

This chain links TRBV20-1 with TRBJ1-1; D is ambiguous. Germline assignment: CDR1 DFQATT and CDR2 SNEGSKA (reference sequence). This CDR3 contains 11 residues. V was clipped by 7 bases and J by 3 bases, with 9 bases between them. The CDR3 DNA sequence: TGCAGTGTGCCCCAGGACACTGAAGCTTTCTTT. It yields the protein CSVPQDTEAFF.

This sequence joins TRBV18 and TRBJ2-6, with D unclear. The CDR3 extends over 17 amino acids. Trimming took 2 bases from V and 0 from J, leaving 11 bases between them. Germline V gene sequence: CDR1 KGHSH, CDR2 LQKENI. CDR3 in amino acids: CASSPTVTTSGANVLTF. The CDR3 coding sequence is TGTGCCAGCTCACCAACAGTCACCACCTCTGGGGCCAACGTCCTGACTTTC.

The CDR3 loop reads CASSLERQGASTIYF. CDR3 nucleotide sequence: TGTGCCAGCAGCTTAGAACGTCAGGGGGCAAGCACCATATATTTT. The chain couples TRBV7-9 to TRBJ1-3, with 8 bases aligning to TRBD1. The CDR3 sequence is 15 residues long. CDR1 and CDR2 (germline): SEHNR, FQNEAQ (reference sequence). The ends lost 1 base at V and 9 bases at J; junction bases unmatched: 8.

The sample holds one count of this clone. V and J are TRBV5-1 and TRBJ2-3; 8 bases match TRBD1. Per germline, CDR1 SGHRS and CDR2 YFSETQ. V was pared by 0 bases and J by 10 bases, with 4 bases of the junction left unmatched. The CDR3 sequence is 13 residues long. The CDR3 nucleotides are TGCGCCAGCAGCTTGGGCGACAGGGGTTCGCAGTATTTT. Its translation: CASSLGDRGSQYF.

The chain uses TRBV19 and TRBJ2-6; tentative D call: TRBD1 (5 bases). Germline loops: CDR1 LNHDA, CDR2 SQIVND (reference sequence). The V gene lost 7 bases and the J gene lost 4 bases, with 14 bases spanning the gap. This CDR3 contains 15 residues. The DNA for the CDR3 is TGTGCCAGTACCTGGACATCGACCGGGGCCAACGTCCTGACTTTC. Encoded protein: CASTWTSTGANVLTF.

V usage is TRBV18 and J usage is TRBJ2-1; 10 bases align to TRBD2. The CDR3 is made up of 15 amino acids. Germline CDR1 and CDR2: KGHSH and LQKENI. V gave up 6 bases and J gave up 5 bases; unmatched junction bases: 7. CDR3: CASSPSGGRNNEQFF. Written as DNA, the CDR3 is TGTGCCAGCTCTCCTAGCGGGGGCCGGAACAATGAGCAGTTCTTC.

The gene calls are TRBV28 and TRBJ1-6; no clear D gene. Per the germline V gene, CDR1 is MDHEN and CDR2 is SYDVKM. The V end was cut by 4 bases, the J end by 11 bases, with 15 bases between. This CDR3 contains 14 residues. DNA for the CDR3: TGTGCCAGCAGTTCGACCCCCTGGGAAGCACCCCTCCACTTT. Amino acid sequence: CASSSTPWEAPLHF.

The J gene is TRBJ1-1, the V gene TRBV5-1; D uncertain. The CDR3 is 13 residues long. Trimming left V 4 bases short and J 3 bases short, with 10 bases between. CDR1 and CDR2 from the germline V gene are SGHRS and YFSETQ. Here the CDR3 reads CASSIGIDTEAFF. CDR3 nucleotide sequence: TGCGCCAGCAGCATAGGGATCGACACTGAAGCTTTCTTT.

The chain links TRBV6-5 to TRBJ2-2; D may be TRBD2 (6 bases). Germline V gives CDR1 MNHEY, CDR2 SVGAGI. The V end lost 5 bases, the J end lost 8 bases, and 18 bases lay between the germline ends. This CDR3 contains 15 residues. The CDR3 DNA follows: TGTGCCAGCAGTCCTGGGACGGGGGAAGGGGGGGAGCTGTTTTTT. Translating gives CASSPGTGEGGELFF.

The rearrangement uses TRBV2 and TRBJ1-1, with 7 bases fitting TRBD1. Germline values: CDR1 SNHLY, CDR2 FYNNEI. The CDR3 is 14 amino acids. The V segment lost 7 bases and the J segment 4 bases; nucleotides outside the gene matches: 9. The CDR3, as DNA: TGTGCCAGCACCTACGACAGGGTGGGCACTGAAGCTTTCTTT. Protein product: CASTYDRVGTEAFF.

This chain links TRBV9 with TRBJ2-5; 9 positions match TRBD2. The CDR3 has 15 amino acids. With V trimmed by 3 bases and J by 4 bases, 7 bases remained unmatched. Germline CDR1 is SGDLS and CDR2 is YYNGEE. The CDR3 coding sequence is TGTGCCAGCAGCGGCGGGGGGGCCCAGGGAGAGACCCAGTACTTC. Residues: CASSGGGAQGETQYF.

This sequence joins TRBV4-3 and TRBJ2-5, with D perhaps TRBD2 (5 bases). CDR3 size: 17 residues. Trimming removed 0 bases at V and 5 bases at J, with 19 bases between. Germline V lookup: CDR1 LGHNA, CDR2 YSLEER. The DNA of the CDR3 is TGCGCCAGCAGCCAAGACGTGCAGGCCTGGTCGGGGGAGACCCAGTACTTC. This translates into CASSQDVQAWSGETQYF.

The chain combines TRBV6-5 with TRBJ2-3; possibly TRBD1 for D (5 bases). V lost 7 bases, J lost 3 bases, and 11 bases lay in between. CDR3 length equals 13 residues. The germline CDR1 and CDR2 sequences are MNHEY and SVGAGI. CDR3 nucleotide sequence: TGTGCCAGCAAACCGGCAGGGACAGATACGCAGTATTTT. Amino acids: CASKPAGTDTQYF.

The chain recombines TRBV2 with TRBJ2-2, with 8 nucleotides matching TRBD1. The V segment lost 3 bases and the J segment 1 base; nucleotides outside the gene matches: 1. The CDR3 runs to 15 residues. Germline CDR1 is SNHLY and CDR2 is FYNNEI. The CDR3 DNA reads as TGTGCCAGCAGTGACAGGGGGCTGAACACCGGGGAGCTGTTTTTT. Protein sequence: CASSDRGLNTGELFF.

V gene TRBV5-1 combines with J gene TRBJ2-1; D not resolved. Deletions cut 7 bases from V and 0 bases from J, with 14 bases between. Germline assignment: CDR1 SGHRS and CDR2 YFSETQ. The CDR3 extends over 15 amino acids. The CDR3 is CASRLSGASYNEQFF. The CDR3 DNA is TGCGCCAGCCGCCTCTCGGGTGCCTCCTACAATGAGCAGTTCTTC.